This T cell receptor (beta chain) appears in the sequencing data of a study of OX40 agonist ivuxolimab in advanced cancers. Turning to the study itself: Those enrolled were 70% to 85% male, with a mean age of about 66 years and ages from about 20 to 90. People who had prior anti-PD-1, anti-PD-L1 or anti-CTLA-4 therapy could take part, and around 40% had some.

The assay was immunoSEQ multiplex PCR, and TCRdb's table has in-frame clones only and misses some. The sample has approximately 100,000 clones; 92% are singletons. The CDR3 has 12 residues. V was clipped by 10 bases and J by 6 bases; unmatched bases: 8. Germline V lookup: CDR1 LNHDA, CDR2 SQIVND (reference sequence). The sequencing here drew on CD4+ or CD8+ T cells sorted from blood, taken in a trial of the OX40 agonist ivuxolimab. The chain recombines TRBV19 with TRBJ1-1; 7 positions agree with TRBD1. The clonotype originates from an adult with an advanced solid tumor such as melanoma, head and neck, liver or kidney cancer. DNA of the CDR3: TGTGCCACAAACAGGGGCGGGGCTGAAGCTTTCTTT. It codes for CATNRGGAEAFF.